This passage covers 3 T cell receptor beta chains from one sample sequenced in a study of T-cell reconstitution after alpha-beta-depleted transplantation in children. This sample's TCRbeta library carried unique molecular identifier barcodes. TCRdb passed the PCR reads through MiXCR, listing each CDR3 protein once. The table lists almost 400,000 distinct CDR3 sequences, 20% of them singletons. The material sequenced was PBMCs from the stem cell graft donor, taken from the stem cell graft. These receptors all stem from a human donor who donated a stem cell graft to a child with acute myeloid leukemia.

In nucleotides, the CDR3 is TGCGCCAGCAGCCAAGCGTGGGACTACACAGAGACCCAGTACTTC. It specifies CASSQAWDYTETQYF. V is TRBV4-3 and J is TRBJ2-5; 7 bases are a match to TRBD2. Losses at the gene ends were 1 base for V and 4 bases for J; bases not matched to a gene: 6. Per germline, CDR1 LGHNA and CDR2 YSLEER. CDR3 length: 15 residues.

This clonotype was detected a few times. The J gene is TRBJ1-1, the V gene TRBV6-2 or TRBV6-3; D remains unclear. CDR1 and CDR2 from the germline V gene are MNHEY and SVGEGT. V gave up 2 bases and J gave up 0 bases, with 13 bases separating them. The CDR3 covers 16 residues. The CDR3 spells CASSYPVIALNTEAFF. The CDR3 region has the DNA TGTGCCAGCAGTTACCCGGTGATTGCCTTGAACACTGAAGCTTTCTTT.

This sequence joins TRBV5-5 and TRBJ2-6, with D possibly TRBD1 on 5 matching bases. Germline lookup yields CDR1 SGHKS and CDR2 YYEKEE (reference sequence). V lost 6 bases, J lost 0 bases, and 10 bases lay in between. The CDR3 runs to 15 residues. The CDR3 bases are TGTGCCAGCACCCAGGGTTCCTCTGGGGCCAACGTCCTGACTTTC. It yields the protein CASTQGSSGANVLTF.